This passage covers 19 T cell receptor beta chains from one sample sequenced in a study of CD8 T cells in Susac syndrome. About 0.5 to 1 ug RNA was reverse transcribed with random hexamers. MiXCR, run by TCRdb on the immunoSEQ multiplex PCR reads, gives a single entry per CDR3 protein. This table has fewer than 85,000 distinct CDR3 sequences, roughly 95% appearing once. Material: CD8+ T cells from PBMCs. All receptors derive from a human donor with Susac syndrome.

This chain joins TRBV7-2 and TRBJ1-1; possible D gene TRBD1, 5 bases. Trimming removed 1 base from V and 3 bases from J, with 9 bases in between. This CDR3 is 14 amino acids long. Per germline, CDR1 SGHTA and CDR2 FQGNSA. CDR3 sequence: CASSLGGPYTEAFF. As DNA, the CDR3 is TGTGCCAGCAGCTTAGGGGGCCCGTACACTGAAGCTTTCTTT. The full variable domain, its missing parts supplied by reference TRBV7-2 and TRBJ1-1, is GAGVSQSPSNKVTEKGKDVELRCDPISGHTALYWYRQSLGQGLEFLIYFQGNSAPDKSGLPSDRFSAERTGGSVSTLTIQRTQQEDSAVYLCASSLGGPYTEAFFGQGTRLTVV.

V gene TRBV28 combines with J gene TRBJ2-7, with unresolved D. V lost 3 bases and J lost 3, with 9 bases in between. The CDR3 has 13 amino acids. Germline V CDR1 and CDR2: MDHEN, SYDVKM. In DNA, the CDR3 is TGTGCCAGCAGTTTCTCCAATTACTACGAGCAGTACTTC. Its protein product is CASSFSNYYEQYF.

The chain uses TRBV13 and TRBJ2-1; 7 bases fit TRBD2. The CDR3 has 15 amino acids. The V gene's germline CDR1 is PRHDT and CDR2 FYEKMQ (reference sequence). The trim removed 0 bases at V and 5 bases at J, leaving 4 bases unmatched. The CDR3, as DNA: TGTGCCAGCAGCTTAGGCCGGGGGGTTAACAATGAGCAGTTCTTC. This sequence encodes CASSLGRGVNNEQFF.

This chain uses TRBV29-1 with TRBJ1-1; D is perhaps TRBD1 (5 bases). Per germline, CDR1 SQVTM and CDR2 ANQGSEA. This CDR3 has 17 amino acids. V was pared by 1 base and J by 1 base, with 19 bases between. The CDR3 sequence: CSVEVLTGQLSNTEAFF. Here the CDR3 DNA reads TGCAGCGTTGAAGTACTCACAGGCCAGCTATCGAACACTGAAGCTTTCTTT.

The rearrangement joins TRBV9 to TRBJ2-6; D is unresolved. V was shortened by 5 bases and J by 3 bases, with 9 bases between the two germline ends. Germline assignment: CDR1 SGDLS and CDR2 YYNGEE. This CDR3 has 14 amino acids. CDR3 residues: CASSGKVGANVLTF. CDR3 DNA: TGTGCCAGCAGTGGTAAGGTTGGGGCCAACGTCCTGACTTTC.

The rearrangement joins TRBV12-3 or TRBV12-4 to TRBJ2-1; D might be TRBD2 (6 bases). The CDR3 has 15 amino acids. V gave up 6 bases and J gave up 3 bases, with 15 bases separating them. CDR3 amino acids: CASSPTGTLYNEQFF. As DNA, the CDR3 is TGTGCCAGCAGCCCTACGGGGACTCTCTACAATGAGCAGTTCTTC.

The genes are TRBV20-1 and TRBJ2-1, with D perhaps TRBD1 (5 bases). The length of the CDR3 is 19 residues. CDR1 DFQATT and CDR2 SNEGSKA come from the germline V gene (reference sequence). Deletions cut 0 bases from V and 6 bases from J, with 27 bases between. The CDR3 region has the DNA TGCAGTGCTAGAGAGTTATGGTATAGGACATGGGGCCGCTGCAATGAGCAGTTCTTC. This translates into CSARELWYRTWGRCNEQFF.

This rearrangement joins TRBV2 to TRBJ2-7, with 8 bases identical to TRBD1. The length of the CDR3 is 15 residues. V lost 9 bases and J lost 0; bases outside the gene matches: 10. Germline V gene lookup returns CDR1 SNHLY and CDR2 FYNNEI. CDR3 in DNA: TGTGCCAGGAGAGCTACAGGGGGGAGCTCCTACGAGCAGTACTTC. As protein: CARRATGGSSYEQYF.

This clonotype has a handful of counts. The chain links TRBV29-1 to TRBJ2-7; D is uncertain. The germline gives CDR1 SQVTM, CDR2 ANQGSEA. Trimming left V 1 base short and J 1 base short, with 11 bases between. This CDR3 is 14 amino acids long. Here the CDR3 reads CSVEAPGQSYEQYF. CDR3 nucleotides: TGCAGCGTTGAAGCCCCTGGGCAGTCCTACGAGCAGTACTTC.

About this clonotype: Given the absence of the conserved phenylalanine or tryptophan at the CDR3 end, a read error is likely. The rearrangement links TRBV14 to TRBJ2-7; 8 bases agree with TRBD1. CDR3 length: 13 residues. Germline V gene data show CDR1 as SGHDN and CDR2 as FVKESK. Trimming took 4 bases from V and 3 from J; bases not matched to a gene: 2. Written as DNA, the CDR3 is TGTGCCAGCAGCCCAACAGGGGGCTACGAGCAGTACTTG. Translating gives CASSPTGGYEQYL.

The CDR3 DNA reads as TGTGCCAGCAGTTTCATCACAGGGGGGGAGGGCTACACCTTC. Translating it yields CASSFITGGEGYTF. The chain links TRBV6-6 to TRBJ1-2; 8 nucleotides match TRBD1. Per the germline V gene, CDR1 is MNHNY and CDR2 is SVGAGI (reference sequence). There are 14 residues in the CDR3. The V gene end was trimmed by 4 bases and the J gene end by 8 bases; junction bases not matched to a gene: 9.

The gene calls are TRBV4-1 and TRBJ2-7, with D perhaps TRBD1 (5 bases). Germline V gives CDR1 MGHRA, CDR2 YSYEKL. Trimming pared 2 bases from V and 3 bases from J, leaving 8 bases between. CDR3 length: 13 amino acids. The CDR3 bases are TGCGCCAGCAGCCAACGCAGGGACTACGAGCAGTACTTC. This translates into CASSQRRDYEQYF.

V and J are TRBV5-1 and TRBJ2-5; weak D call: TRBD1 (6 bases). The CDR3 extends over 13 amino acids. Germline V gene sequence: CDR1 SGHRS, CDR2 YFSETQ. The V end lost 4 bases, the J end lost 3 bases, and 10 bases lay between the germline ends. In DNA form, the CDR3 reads TGCGCCAGCAGCATACAGGGTAAAGAGACCCAGTACTTC. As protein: CASSIQGKETQYF.

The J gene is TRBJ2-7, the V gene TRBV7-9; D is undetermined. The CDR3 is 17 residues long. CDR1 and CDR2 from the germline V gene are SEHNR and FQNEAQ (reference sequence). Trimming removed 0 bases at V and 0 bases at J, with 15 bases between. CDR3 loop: CASSLALRVTSSYEQYF. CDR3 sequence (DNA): TGTGCCAGCAGCTTAGCGCTCCGGGTGACGAGCTCCTACGAGCAGTACTTC.

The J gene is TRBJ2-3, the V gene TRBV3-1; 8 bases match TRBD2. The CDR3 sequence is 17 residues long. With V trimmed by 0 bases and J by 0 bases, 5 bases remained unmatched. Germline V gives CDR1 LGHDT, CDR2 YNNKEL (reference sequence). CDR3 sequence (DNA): TGTGCCAGCAGCCAAGAAGAAGCGGGGGTTAGCACAGATACGCAGTATTTT. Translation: CASSQEEAGVSTDTQYF.

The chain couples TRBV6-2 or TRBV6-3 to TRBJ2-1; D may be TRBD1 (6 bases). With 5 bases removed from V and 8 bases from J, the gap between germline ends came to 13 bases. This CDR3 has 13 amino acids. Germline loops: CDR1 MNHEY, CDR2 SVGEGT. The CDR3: CASSLFRGDEQFF. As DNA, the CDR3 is TGTGCCAGCAGTCTGTTCAGGGGAGATGAGCAGTTCTTC.

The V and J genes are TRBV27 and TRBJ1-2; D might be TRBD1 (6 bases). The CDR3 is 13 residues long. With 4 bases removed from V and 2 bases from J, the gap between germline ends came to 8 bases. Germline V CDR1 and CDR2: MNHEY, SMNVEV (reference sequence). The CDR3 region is CASSWRGNYGYTF. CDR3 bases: TGTGCCAGCAGTTGGAGGGGGAACTATGGCTACACCTTC.

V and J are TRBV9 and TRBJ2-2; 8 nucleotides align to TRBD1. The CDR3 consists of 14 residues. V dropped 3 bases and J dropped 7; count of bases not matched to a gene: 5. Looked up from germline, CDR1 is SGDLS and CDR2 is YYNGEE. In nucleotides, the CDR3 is TGTGCCAGCAGCGAGCCAGGGGGCGGCGGGGAGCTGTTTTTT. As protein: CASSEPGGGGELFF.

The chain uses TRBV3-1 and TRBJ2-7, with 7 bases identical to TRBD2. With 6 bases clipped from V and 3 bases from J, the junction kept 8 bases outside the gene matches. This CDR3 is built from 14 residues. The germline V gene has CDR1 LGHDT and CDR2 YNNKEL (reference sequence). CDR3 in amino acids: CASSLEREGYEQYF. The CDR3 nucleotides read TGTGCCAGCAGTCTAGAAAGGGAGGGCTACGAGCAGTACTTC.